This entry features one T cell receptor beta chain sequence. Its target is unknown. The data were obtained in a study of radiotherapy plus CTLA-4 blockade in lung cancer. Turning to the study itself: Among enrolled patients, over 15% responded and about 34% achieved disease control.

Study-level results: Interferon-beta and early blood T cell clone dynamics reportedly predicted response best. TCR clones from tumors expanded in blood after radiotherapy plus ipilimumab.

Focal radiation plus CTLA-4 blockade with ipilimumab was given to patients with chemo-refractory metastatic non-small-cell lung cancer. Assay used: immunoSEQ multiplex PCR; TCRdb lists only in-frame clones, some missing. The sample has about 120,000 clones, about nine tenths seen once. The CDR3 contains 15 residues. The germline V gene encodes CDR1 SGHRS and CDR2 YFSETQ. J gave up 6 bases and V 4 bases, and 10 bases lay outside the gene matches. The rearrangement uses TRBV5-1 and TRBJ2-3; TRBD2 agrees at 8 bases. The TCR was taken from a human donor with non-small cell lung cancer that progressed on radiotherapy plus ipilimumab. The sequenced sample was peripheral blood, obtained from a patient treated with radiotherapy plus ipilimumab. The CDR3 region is CASSRAAGGMDTQYF. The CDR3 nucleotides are TGCGCCAGCAGCCGGGCGGCGGGAGGCATGGATACGCAGTATTTT. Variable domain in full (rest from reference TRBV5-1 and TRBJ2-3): KAGVTQTPRYLIKTRGQQVTLSCSPISGHRSVSWYQQTPGQGLQFLFEYFSETQRNKGNFPGRFSGRQFSNSRSEMNVSTLELGDSALYLCASSRAAGGMDTQYFGPGTRLTVL.